This T cell receptor (beta chain) was recovered during a study of read filtering for tumor transcriptome and immune sequencing. Study overall: Patients were approximately 17 male and around 13 female, mean age around 67 years, range roughly 47 to 85. DNase treatment preceded whole-transcriptome library preparation. Study-wide points: IR-seq captured clonotypes deeper and more reliably than RNA-seq. IR-seq and RNA-seq agreed better without single-read clonotypes.

This clonotype was recorded at least ten times. What it binds is not known. The library was built from about 370 ng RNA with molecular barcoded adaptors for alpha/delta and beta/gamma chains. TCRdb ran MiXCR on the reads and lists one entry per CDR3 protein. The repertoire holds 39,000 or so distinct CDR3 sequences, 13% seen once, with approximately 31% in the top ten. The sequenced material came from a population of CD138-negative cells sorted from bone marrow. The source of this sequence is a donor at least 40 years old with multiple myeloma.

The CDR3 DNA reads TGTGCCTGGAGTACTAGCGGCACAGATACGCAGTATTTT. This gives the protein CAWSTSGTDTQYF. V gene TRBV30 combines with J gene TRBJ2-3; 7 nucleotides match TRBD2. This CDR3 has 13 residues. Looked up from germline, CDR1 is GTSNPN and CDR2 is SVGIG (reference sequence). The ends lost 2 bases at V and 1 base at J; junction bases unmatched: 0.